The clone carrying this TCR beta chain was detected ten times or more. The CDR3 is made up of 14 amino acids. V lost 5 bases, J lost 4 bases, and 3 bases stayed unmatched. Germline CDR1 SGHRS, CDR2 YFSETQ. The sample originates from a study of neurological immune-mediated disorders. MiXCR, run by TCRdb on the 5' RACE reads, gives a single entry per CDR3 protein. The table records about 120,000 distinct CDR3 sequences, roughly 3.4% of them present only once. The receptor was isolated from a woman in her twenties or thirties with multiple sclerosis. The sample taken for sequencing was PBMCs. This chain connects TRBV5-1 to TRBJ2-1, with TRBD1 matching over 10 bases. The CDR3 here is CASRGQGGYNEQFF. As DNA, the CDR3 is TGCGCCAGCAGAGGACAGGGGGGTTACAATGAGCAGTTCTTC.